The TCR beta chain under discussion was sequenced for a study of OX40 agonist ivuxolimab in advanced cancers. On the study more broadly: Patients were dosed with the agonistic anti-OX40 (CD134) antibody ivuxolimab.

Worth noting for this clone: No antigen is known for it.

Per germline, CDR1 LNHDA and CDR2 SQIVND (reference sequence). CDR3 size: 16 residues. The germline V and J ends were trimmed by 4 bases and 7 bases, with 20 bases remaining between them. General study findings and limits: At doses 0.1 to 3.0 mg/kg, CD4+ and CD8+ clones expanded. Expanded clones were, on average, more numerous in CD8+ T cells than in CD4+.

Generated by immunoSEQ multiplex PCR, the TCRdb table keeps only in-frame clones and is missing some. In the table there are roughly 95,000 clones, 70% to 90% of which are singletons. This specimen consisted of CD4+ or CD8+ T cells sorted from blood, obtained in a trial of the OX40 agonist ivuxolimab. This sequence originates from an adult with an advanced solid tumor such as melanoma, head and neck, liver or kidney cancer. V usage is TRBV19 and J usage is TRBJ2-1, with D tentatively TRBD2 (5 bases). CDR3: CASSRTTGIPGNEQFF. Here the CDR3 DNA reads TGTGCCAGTAGTAGAACAACCGGGATCCCCGGGAATGAGCAGTTCTTC.